The clone carrying this T cell receptor beta chain was seen once. This specimen belongs to a study of OX40 agonist ivuxolimab in advanced cancers. Clones were sequenced by immunoSEQ multiplex PCR, and TCRdb holds only the in-frame ones, with some missing. Of around 82,000 clones in the sample, 85% to 90% are singletons; the top ten hold under 15%. V lost 6 bases and J lost 3, with 18 bases in between. Germline values: CDR1 MNHEY, CDR2 SVGAGI. The CDR3 length is 15 residues. The cohort excluded patients with autoimmune disease history or systemic immunosuppression. The gene calls are TRBV6-5 and TRBJ2-7, with D possibly being TRBD1 (5 bases). Material: CD4+ or CD8+ T cells sorted from blood, obtained in a trial of the OX40 agonist ivuxolimab. The receptor was derived from an adult with an advanced solid tumor such as melanoma, head and neck, liver or kidney cancer. The chain's CDR3 is CASRASAGLFYEQYF. DNA of the CDR3: TGTGCCAGCAGGGCGTCGGCAGGGTTGTTCTACGAGCAGTACTTC.